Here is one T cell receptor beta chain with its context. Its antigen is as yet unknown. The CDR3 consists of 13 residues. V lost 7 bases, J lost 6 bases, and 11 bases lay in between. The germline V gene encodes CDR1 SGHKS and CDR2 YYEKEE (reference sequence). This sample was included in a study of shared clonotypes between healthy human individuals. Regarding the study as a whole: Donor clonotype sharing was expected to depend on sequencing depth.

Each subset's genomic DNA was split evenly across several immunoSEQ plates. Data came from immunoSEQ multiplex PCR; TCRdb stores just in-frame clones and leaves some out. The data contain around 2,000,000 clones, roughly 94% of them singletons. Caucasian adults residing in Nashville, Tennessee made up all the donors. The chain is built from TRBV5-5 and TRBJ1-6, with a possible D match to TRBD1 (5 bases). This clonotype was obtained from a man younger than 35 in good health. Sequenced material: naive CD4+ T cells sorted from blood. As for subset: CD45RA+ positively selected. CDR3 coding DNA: TGTGCCAGCGCCGGGACGGGTAATTCACCCCTCCACTTT. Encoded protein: CASAGTGNSPLHF.